One sample yielded the 6 T cell receptor beta chains listed below, sequenced in a study of shared clonotypes between healthy human individuals. The data were produced by immunoSEQ multiplex PCR, yet TCRdb's version contains in-frame clones alone and is incomplete. The repertoire includes 2 million to 2.5 million clones, under 95% of them detected once, and 0.37% sits in the top ten. The sequencing input was naive CD4+ T cells from PBMCs. This sample's subset: CD45RA+ positively selected. The source of these receptors is a young man in good health. Some clones in this sample may be carry-over from other donors' samples.

The CDR3 is CASRGDRATEAFF. For the CDR3, the DNA is TGCGCCAGCAGGGGGGACAGGGCGACTGAAGCTTTCTTT. The rearrangement uses TRBV5-1 and TRBJ1-1; 9 bases align to TRBD1. This CDR3 comprises 13 residues. CDR1 and CDR2 (germline): SGHRS, YFSETQ. V dropped 5 bases and J dropped 5; count of bases not matched to a gene: 4.

The V call is TRBV5-6, the J call TRBJ2-5, with TRBD1 identical over 8 bases. The CDR3 covers 14 residues. Losses at the gene ends were 6 bases for V and 2 bases for J; bases not matched to a gene: 6. Germline V gives CDR1 SGHDT, CDR2 YYEEEE. The CDR3 nucleotides read TGTGCCAGCACGGACAGGGACCATCAAGAGACCCAGTACTTC. Translation: CASTDRDHQETQYF. Variable domain in full (rest from reference TRBV5-6 and TRBJ2-5): DAGVTQSPTHLIKTRGQQVTLRCSPKSGHDTVSWYQQALGQGPQFIFQYYEEEERQRGNFPDRFSGHQFPNYSSELNVNALLLGDSALYLCASTDRDHQETQYFGPGTRLLVL.

CDR3 loop: CASSLVRGEAGELFF. CDR3 bases: TGCGCCAGCAGCTTGGTTCGGGGAGAGGCCGGGGAGCTGTTTTTT. The V gene is TRBV5-1, the J gene TRBJ2-2, with TRBD2 as a possible D gene (5 bases). V was clipped by 0 bases and J by 6 bases, with 12 bases between them. CDR1 is SGHRS, CDR2 YFSETQ, per germline. This CDR3 comprises 15 residues.

The gene calls are TRBV19 and TRBJ1-5; D is unclear. Germline CDR1 is LNHDA and CDR2 is SQIVND (reference sequence). V was clipped by 3 bases and J by 0 bases, with 9 bases between them. The CDR3 has 15 residues. The DNA for the CDR3 is TGTGCCAGTAGTATTCGTCAGAATAGCAATCAGCCCCAGCATTTT. Protein sequence: CASSIRQNSNQPQHF. Full variable domain (remainder filled in from reference TRBV19 and TRBJ1-5): DGGITQSPKYLFRKEGQNVTLSCEQNLNHDAMYWYRQDPGQGLRLIYYSQIVNDFQKGDIAEGYSVSREKKESFPLTVTSAQKNPTAFYLCASSIRQNSNQPQHFGDGTRLSIL.

The gene calls are TRBV2 and TRBJ2-4; 10 bases match TRBD1. After removal of 5 bases from V and 5 bases from J, the junction contained 3 bases not matched to a gene. The germline CDR1 and CDR2 sequences are SNHLY and FYNNEI. The CDR3 extends over 14 amino acids. The CDR3 region has the DNA TGTGCCAGCAGTAGCGGGACAGGGGAAAACATTCAGTACTTC. Protein product: CASSSGTGENIQYF. The entire variable domain, with the rest obtained from reference TRBV2 and TRBJ2-4, is as follows: EPEVTQTPSHQVTQMGQEVILRCVPISNHLYFYWYRQILGQKVEFLVSFYNNEISEKSEIFDDQFSVERPDGSNFTLKIRSTKLEDSAMYFCASSSGTGENIQYFGAGTRLSVL.

The chain carries TRBV7-3 and TRBJ1-2; possible D gene TRBD1, 6 bases. This CDR3 is 13 amino acids long. V was shortened by 11 bases and J by 3 bases, with 16 bases between the two germline ends. Germline V gives CDR1 SGHTA, CDR2 FQGTGA. CDR3 amino acids: CALKGRGDYGYTF. The CDR3 DNA follows: TGTGCCCTGAAAGGCAGGGGCGACTATGGCTACACCTTC.